This T cell receptor (beta chain) was sequenced in a study of T cell clusters in autoimmune cytopenias. Roughly 38,000 genome equivalents of blood DNA were amplified for TRB. The CDR3 sequence is 11 residues long. TRB was amplified by touch-down multiplex PCR, primer pools A and B combined. TCRdb reanalyzed the multiplex PCR reads, giving one entry per CDR3 protein sequence and no DNA. In total, the table holds about 6,600 distinct CDR3 sequences. This sample was also put to use in a study of T cell repertoires in aging, cancer and after chemotherapy.

Material: peripheral blood. This receptor was obtained from a human donor in good health. This chain links TRBV12-3 or TRBV12-4 with TRBJ2-1. CDR3 loop: CASSLNNEQFF.